The 17 T cell receptor beta chains given below trace back to one sample, sequenced in a study of T cells in localized non-small cell lung cancer. Measured with immunoSEQ multiplex PCR; TCRdb has only the in-frame clones, and not every one. The sample holds around 19,000 clones, around 88% seen once. Sequenced here: peripheral blood, sampled before any cancer treatment. These receptor sequences come from a male donor at least 60 years old with stage III lung adenocarcinoma.

The rearrangement links TRBV4-1 to TRBJ2-7, with no clear D. The CDR3 runs to 14 residues. Trimming removed 0 bases from V and 4 bases from J, with 10 bases in between. CDR1 is MGHRA and CDR2 is YSYEKL in the germline V gene. The CDR3 protein is CASSQDVLVYEQYF. In DNA form, the CDR3 reads TGCGCCAGCAGCCAAGATGTCCTAGTTTACGAGCAGTACTTC.

V and J are TRBV5-6 and TRBJ1-5; D gene ambiguous. V lost 0 bases, J lost 3 bases, and 13 bases lay in between. There are 16 residues in the CDR3. Germline loops: CDR1 SGHDT, CDR2 YYEEEE. The CDR3 DNA is TGTGCCAGCAGCTTGGGCCCCAGTAGTATCAATCAGCCCCAGCATTTT. It specifies CASSLGPSSINQPQHF. Supplemented by reference TRBV5-6 and TRBJ1-5, the full variable domain reads DAGVTQSPTHLIKTRGQQVTLRCSPKSGHDTVSWYQQALGQGPQFIFQYYEEEERQRGNFPDRFSGHQFPNYSSELNVNALLLGDSALYLCASSLGPSSINQPQHFGDGTRLSIL.

The rearrangement uses TRBV6-5 and TRBJ2-1; possibly TRBD1 or TRBD2 for D (5 bases each). Germline V CDR1 and CDR2: MNHEY, SVGAGI. The CDR3 spans 14 residues. Trimming cost V 9 bases and J 9 bases, with 21 bases left between them. DNA of the CDR3: TGTGCCAGTGGGAGAGGGCAGGGTTTAAGTGAGCAGTTCTTC. Amino acid sequence: CASGRGQGLSEQFF.

This chain connects TRBV9 to TRBJ1-3; the D is unclear. V lost 7 bases and J 0 bases, leaving 11 bases between the germline ends. Germline V lookup: CDR1 SGDLS, CDR2 YYNGEE. The CDR3 covers 14 residues. The CDR3 DNA is TGTGCCAGCGGTCGTGAGGTCTCTGGAAACACCATATATTTT. This encodes CASGREVSGNTIYF.

The chain recombines TRBV7-2 with TRBJ2-1; a possible D gene is TRBD2 (6 bases). Looked up from germline, CDR1 is SGHTA and CDR2 is FQGNSA. V shed 6 bases and J shed 5 bases, with 23 bases lying between them. The length of the CDR3 is 17 residues. CDR3 DNA: TGTGCCAGCAGTCCCCGAGGGTCTTGGAGGGGACACAATGAGCAGTTCTTC. This translates into CASSPRGSWRGHNEQFF.

The chain recombines TRBV19 with TRBJ2-1, with D hard to call. This CDR3 region has 11 residues. V was trimmed by 3 bases and J by 8 bases, leaving 5 bases between them. In germline, CDR1 is LNHDA, CDR2 SQIVND (reference sequence). CDR3 residues: CASSIRYEQFF. The CDR3 DNA follows: TGTGCCAGTAGTATCAGGTATGAGCAGTTCTTC. Full variable domain (missing parts from reference TRBV19 and TRBJ2-1): DGGITQSPKYLFRKEGQNVTLSCEQNLNHDAMYWYRQDPGQGLRLIYYSQIVNDFQKGDIAEGYSVSREKKESFPLTVTSAQKNPTAFYLCASSIRYEQFFGPGTRLTVL.

This clone was found once. The CDR3 region is CASRGQVWGQPQHF. The CDR3 DNA follows: TGTGCCAGTAGGGGACAGGTTTGGGGTCAGCCCCAGCATTTT. The chain links TRBV19 to TRBJ1-5; 8 bases agree with TRBD1. This CDR3 contains 14 residues. CDR1 is LNHDA and CDR2 is SQIVND in the germline V gene (reference sequence). J gave up 6 bases and V 6 bases, and 7 bases lay outside the gene matches. Drawing the rest from reference TRBV19 and TRBJ1-5, the complete variable domain is DGGITQSPKYLFRKEGQNVTLSCEQNLNHDAMYWYRQDPGQGLRLIYYSQIVNDFQKGDIAEGYSVSREKKESFPLTVTSAQKNPTAFYLCASRGQVWGQPQHFGDGTRLSIL.

This clone came up a few times. The chain has TRBV10-3 and TRBJ1-1, with 7 bases that match TRBD1. With V trimmed by 6 bases and J by 2 bases, 3 bases remained unmatched. CDR3 length equals 13 residues. CDR1 and CDR2 from the germline V gene are ENHRY and SYGVKD. CDR3 sequence: CAISGTENTEAFF. The DNA of the CDR3 is TGTGCCATCAGCGGGACAGAAAACACTGAAGCTTTCTTT.

This clone was observed once. The J gene is TRBJ2-3, the V gene TRBV27; tentative D call: TRBD1 (6 bases). The germline V and J ends were trimmed by 3 bases and 2 bases, with 12 bases remaining between them. Germline V gives CDR1 MNHEY, CDR2 SMNVEV (reference sequence). This CDR3 region has 15 residues. The CDR3 protein is CASSFRGEATDTQYF. In DNA form, the CDR3 reads TGTGCCAGCAGTTTCAGGGGTGAGGCCACAGATACGCAGTATTTT.

This clone was observed a handful of times. V is TRBV2 and J is TRBJ1-1; D is undetermined. CDR1 is SNHLY and CDR2 is FYNNEI in the germline V gene. The CDR3 consists of 15 residues. The V end was cut by 1 base, the J end by 0 bases, with 9 bases between. CDR3 region: CASSEESGLNTEAFF. The CDR3 DNA follows: TGTGCCAGCAGTGAAGAGTCAGGTTTGAACACTGAAGCTTTCTTT.

In DNA form, the CDR3 reads TGTGCCATCAGCCCCTCCTTCTACGAGCAGTACTTC. It translates to CAISPSFYEQYF. V is TRBV10-3 and J is TRBJ2-7, with D hard to call. Germline V gene lookup returns CDR1 ENHRY and CDR2 SYGVKD. The CDR3 sequence is 12 residues long. V lost 6 bases and J 3 bases, leaving 9 bases between the germline ends.

The chain uses TRBV6-1 and TRBJ1-1, with no clear D. The CDR3 loop spans 14 amino acids. Germline values: CDR1 MNHNS, CDR2 SASEGT. V was pared by 6 bases and J by 5 bases, with 16 bases between. CDR3 nucleotide sequence: TGTGCCAGCAGAAATCTATTGGGAGAAACTGAAGCTTTCTTT. It specifies CASRNLLGETEAFF.

The chain links TRBV10-2 to TRBJ1-1, with D possibly being TRBD1 (5 bases). Trimming took off 8 bases at V and 4 bases at J, with 14 bases between the two ends. CDR1 is WSHSY and CDR2 is SAAADI in the germline V gene. This CDR3 spans 13 amino acids. CDR3 loop: CASRGAWTTEAFF. The DNA for the CDR3 is TGCGCCAGCCGAGGGGCCTGGACCACTGAAGCTTTCTTT.

The chain is built from TRBV15 and TRBJ1-2; no clear D gene. Germline loops: CDR1 LNHNV, CDR2 YYDKDF (reference sequence). Trimming took 3 bases from V and 5 from J, leaving 16 bases between them. The CDR3 is 15 residues long. The CDR3 region has the DNA TGTGCCACCAGCAGCACGATGATTGCCCAATATGGCTACACCTTC. Protein product: CATSSTMIAQYGYTF.

The rearrangement uses TRBV18 and TRBJ1-1; 7 positions agree with TRBD1. This CDR3 is 13 amino acids long. J gave up 3 bases and V 6 bases, and 4 bases lay outside the gene matches. Germline V gene sequence: CDR1 KGHSH, CDR2 LQKENI. The CDR3 nucleotides are TGTGCCAGCTCCCGGGACAGAGACACTGAAGCTTTCTTT. This codes for CASSRDRDTEAFF.

The CDR3 loop reads CASSGVFIWTEESPLHF. CDR3 sequence (DNA): TGTGCCAGCAGTGGCGTCTTCATCTGGACGGAAGAATCACCCCTCCACTTT. The rearrangement joins TRBV6-1 to TRBJ1-6; D is undetermined. This CDR3 has 17 amino acids. CDR1 is MNHNS, CDR2 SASEGT, per germline. The V end lost 4 bases, the J end lost 10 bases, and 23 bases lay between the germline ends.

In its sample, this clone was seen once. This chain connects TRBV5-1 to TRBJ1-2; D is unclear. The CDR3 totals 16 residues. The germline gives CDR1 SGHRS, CDR2 YFSETQ. Deletions cut 0 bases from V and 4 bases from J, with 16 bases between. The CDR3 region has the DNA TGCGCCAGCAGCTTGGATTCCCCGGGCACTGTCTATGGCTACACCTTC. It translates to CASSLDSPGTVYGYTF.